The next 15 T cell receptor beta chains were all read from a single sample in a study of cytomegalovirus exposure and HLA in healthy donors. Vbeta (60) and Jbeta (13) primers were used in the PCR. The repertoire was sequenced with immunoSEQ multiplex PCR; TCRdb's copy has only in-frame clones and lacks some. The table lists 200,000 to 300,000 clones, roughly 82% of them singletons. The source material was PBMCs. All receptors derive from a woman in her thirties or forties in good health and CMV-seropositive.

This sequence joins TRBV19 and TRBJ1-3; D not resolved. The CDR3 spans 16 residues. V was shortened by 9 bases and J by 4 bases, with 22 bases between the two germline ends. The germline gives CDR1 LNHDA, CDR2 SQIVND (reference sequence). The CDR3 loop is CASSALQGAGGNTIYF. The CDR3 nucleotides are TGTGCCAGCTCCGCACTCCAAGGCGCGGGGGGAAACACCATATATTTT.

This chain connects TRBV30 to TRBJ1-3; 10 nucleotides agree with TRBD1. The CDR3 loop spans 18 amino acids. The V gene end was trimmed by 3 bases and the J gene end by 1 base; junction bases not matched to a gene: 12. Germline V gene data show CDR1 as GTSNPN and CDR2 as SVGIG (reference sequence). The CDR3 loop reads CAWRRQGALRESGNTIYF. The DNA for the CDR3 is TGTGCCTGGAGAAGACAGGGGGCGCTTAGAGAGTCTGGAAACACCATATATTTT.

The chain couples TRBV28 to TRBJ1-2; D remains unclear. The V gene lost 10 bases and the J gene lost 4 bases, with 7 bases spanning the gap. The CDR3 sequence is 10 residues long. Germline assignment: CDR1 MDHEN and CDR2 SYDVKM. The CDR3 bases are TGTGCCACCAGCTCCTATGGCTACACCTTC. Translating it yields CATSSYGYTF.

The chain combines TRBV7-2 with TRBJ1-1, with D possibly matching TRBD1 (5 bases). The CDR3 consists of 15 residues. Per the germline V gene, CDR1 is SGHTA and CDR2 is FQGNSA. Trimming took 5 bases from V and 6 from J, leaving 19 bases between them. CDR3 loop: CASSAGERSSSEAFF. The CDR3 coding sequence is TGTGCCAGCAGCGCGGGGGAGAGGTCCTCATCTGAAGCTTTCTTT.

V usage is TRBV5-1 and J usage is TRBJ1-2, with D possibly matching TRBD1 (5 bases). The V gene's germline CDR1 is SGHRS and CDR2 YFSETQ. The V end lost 2 bases, the J end lost 8 bases, and 19 bases lay between the germline ends. CDR3 length: 15 amino acids. CDR3 DNA sequence: TGCGCCAGCAGCTTTGCGACGGGGGATGGGTTAGGCTACACCTTC. Translated, it gives CASSFATGDGLGYTF.

The chain is built from TRBV4-1 and TRBJ2-3, with 11 bases that match TRBD2. This CDR3 is 15 amino acids long. Germline CDR1 and CDR2: MGHRA and YSYEKL. V shed 1 base, J shed 4 bases, and the junction held 1 base outside the gene matches. CDR3 bases: TGCGCCAGCAGCCAAGGACTAGCGGGGCCAGATACGCAGTATTTT. This encodes CASSQGLAGPDTQYF.

The chain employs TRBV9 and TRBJ2-4, with TRBD1 as a possible D gene (5 bases). This CDR3 spans 13 amino acids. Germline values: CDR1 SGDLS, CDR2 YYNGEE. V lost 1 base and J 4 bases, leaving 6 bases between the germline ends. CDR3 in DNA: TGTGCCAGCAGCGTACAGGGAAAAAACATTCAGTACTTC. This codes for CASSVQGKNIQYF.

The rearrangement links TRBV27 to TRBJ1-1; no firm D call. Trimming removed 2 bases from V and 3 bases from J, with 7 bases in between. The CDR3 extends over 13 amino acids. CDR1 MNHEY and CDR2 SMNVEV come from the germline V gene (reference sequence). This CDR3 is CASSLGEDTEAFF. Written as DNA, the CDR3 is TGTGCCAGCAGTTTAGGGGAGGACACTGAAGCTTTCTTT.

This clone was picked up one time. V gene TRBV4-2 combines with J gene TRBJ1-1, with D tentatively TRBD1 (6 bases). V was shortened by 4 bases and J by 4 bases, with 10 bases between the two germline ends. The germline V gene has CDR1 LGHNA and CDR2 YNFKEQ. This CDR3 is 13 amino acids long. CDR3 protein: CASSLQGVTEAFF. As DNA, the CDR3 is TGTGCCAGCAGCCTACAGGGAGTCACTGAAGCTTTCTTT.

V and J are TRBV7-8 and TRBJ2-2; 7 bases map to TRBD1. The CDR3 loop spans 16 amino acids. Looked up from germline, CDR1 is SGHVS and CDR2 is FQNEAQ. Trimming at V came to 3 bases and at J to 8 bases, leaving 12 bases not matched to a gene. For the CDR3, the DNA is TGTGCCAGCAGCTTCCGGACAGGCCAACTATCTGGGGAGCTGTTTTTT. Translated, it gives CASSFRTGQLSGELFF. Together with reference TRBV7-8 and TRBJ2-2, the CDR3 gives the full variable domain: GAGVSQSPRYKVAKRGQDVALRCDPISGHVSLFWYQQALGQGPEFLTYFQNEAQLDKSGLPSDRFFAERPEGSVSTLKIQRTQQEDSAVYLCASSFRTGQLSGELFFGEGSRLTVL.

The gene calls are TRBV6-1 and TRBJ2-5; TRBD2 agrees at 12 bases. The last part of the DNA fits TRBJ2-7 better; the J call may be wrong. In germline, CDR1 is MNHNS, CDR2 SASEGT. This CDR3 is 15 amino acids long. In DNA form, the CDR3 reads TGTGCCAGCAGGGGCGGACTAGCGGGAAACTACGAGCAGTACTTC. Encoded protein: CASRGGLAGNYEQYF.

This clone was detected only a few times. The chain combines TRBV11-2 with TRBJ2-7; no definite D call. This CDR3 is built from 16 residues. CDR1 is SGHAT and CDR2 is FQNNGV in the germline V gene. Trimming removed 3 bases from V and 2 bases from J, with 17 bases in between. The CDR3 nucleotides read TGTGCCAGCAGCTTCCCAAAATTTAGCCAAACCTACGAGCAGTACTTC. As protein: CASSFPKFSQTYEQYF.

V usage is TRBV9 and J usage is TRBJ2-1, with a tentative D call TRBD1 (5 bases). CDR3 length: 17 residues. CDR1 SGDLS and CDR2 YYNGEE come from the germline V gene. Deletions cut 3 bases from V and 0 bases from J, with 16 bases between. The CDR3 region has the DNA TGTGCCAGCAGCGGCCGCAGAAGACAGTCCTCCTACAATGAGCAGTTCTTC. Amino acids: CASSGRRRQSSYNEQFF.

The CDR3 region is CASSQDASGFSSYEQYF. CDR3 coding DNA: TGCGCCAGCAGCCAAGACGCTAGCGGGTTCAGCTCCTACGAGCAGTACTTC. The V call is TRBV4-3, the J call TRBJ2-7, with 8 bases matching TRBD2. The V gene's germline CDR1 is LGHNA and CDR2 YSLEER. This CDR3 spans 17 amino acids. V lost 0 bases and J lost 0; bases outside the gene matches: 7.

This clone has a single count. The chain uses TRBV6-6 and TRBJ2-3, with D maybe TRBD1 (6 bases). Between the trimmed V and J ends, which lost 2 bases and 0 bases, there was a span of 12 bases. The germline V gene has CDR1 MNHNY and CDR2 SVGAGI (reference sequence). CDR3 length: 16 amino acids. CDR3 DNA sequence: TGTGCCAGCAGTTACGGACAGACGTTAAGCACAGATACGCAGTATTTT. It specifies CASSYGQTLSTDTQYF.